The 25 T cell receptor beta chains listed next were all sequenced from one sample in a study of blood T cell repertoires in COVID-19. Sequencing used immunoSEQ multiplex PCR; TCRdb keeps in-frame clones, though not all of them. The sample lists about 320,000 clones, 80% to 90% seen once, with 5% in the top ten. Sequenced material: PBMCs or T cells enriched from blood (not recorded which). These receptors all come from a man under 40 who had recovered from COVID-19.

This chain's CDR3 is CASSLDRNTGELFF. CDR3 nucleotides: TGTGCCAGCAGCCTAGACAGGAACACCGGGGAGCTGTTTTTT. V is TRBV5-4 and J is TRBJ2-2, with a possible D match to TRBD1 (5 bases). The CDR3 has 14 residues. The germline CDR1 and CDR2 sequences are SGHNT and YYREEE (reference sequence). The V end was cut by 4 bases, the J end by 1 base, with 8 bases between.

The V call is TRBV6-5, the J call TRBJ2-7; 7 bases are shared with TRBD1. The V segment lost 5 bases and the J segment 4 bases; nucleotides outside the gene matches: 11. The CDR3 has 15 residues. In germline, CDR1 is MNHEY, CDR2 SVGAGI. The CDR3 region is CASSPRGFDGYEQYF. CDR3 in DNA: TGTGCCAGCAGTCCCAGGGGGTTTGATGGGTACGAGCAGTACTTC.

The rearrangement links TRBV5-1 to TRBJ1-4, with D unclear. Germline CDR1 reads SGHRS; CDR2 reads YFSETQ. Trimming cost V 2 bases and J 0 bases, with 8 bases left between them. The CDR3 covers 15 residues. The CDR3 spells CASSFTESTNEKLFF. DNA of the CDR3: TGCGCCAGCAGCTTCACAGAATCAACTAATGAAAAACTGTTTTTT.

V and J are TRBV30 and TRBJ1-2; 8 bases match TRBD1. The junction had 6 bases not matched to a gene; V was cut back by 1 base and J by 5 bases. Germline V gene lookup returns CDR1 GTSNPN and CDR2 SVGIG (reference sequence). The CDR3 runs to 14 residues. The CDR3 here is CAWSAGQGLYGYTF. CDR3 nucleotide sequence: TGTGCCTGGAGTGCAGGACAGGGTCTTTATGGCTACACCTTC. Variable domain in full (rest from reference TRBV30 and TRBJ1-2): SQTIHQWPATLVQPVGSPLSLECTVEGTSNPNLYWYRQAAGRGLQLLFYSVGIGQISSEVPQNLSASRPQDRQFILSSKKLLLSDSGFYLCAWSAGQGLYGYTFGSGTRLTVV.

J is TRBJ1-2 and V is TRBV10-3, with TRBD1 matching over 12 bases. Trimming took 5 bases from V and 8 from J; bases not matched to a gene: 6. The germline V gene has CDR1 ENHRY and CDR2 SYGVKD. This CDR3 region has 14 residues. The CDR3 nucleotides read TGTGCCATCAGTACGGGACAGGGGGCGCGGGGCTACACCTTC. Translation gives CAISTGQGARGYTF.

This clone is a singleton in its sample. The rearrangement links TRBV28 to TRBJ1-5; D may be TRBD1 (5 bases). The CDR3 runs 15 residues. Germline V gene data show CDR1 as MDHEN and CDR2 as SYDVKM. Trimming pared 2 bases from V and 4 bases from J, leaving 12 bases between. The CDR3 DNA follows: TGTGCCAGCAGTTTACCCGACAGCGTGAATCAGCCCCAGCATTTT. Amino acid sequence: CASSLPDSVNQPQHF.

The chain links TRBV7-9 to TRBJ1-1, with TRBD1 as a possible D gene (5 bases). This CDR3 has 14 residues. Looked up from germline, CDR1 is SEHNR and CDR2 is FQNEAQ (reference sequence). V lost 6 bases and J lost 2, with 13 bases in between. CDR3 loop: CASRQQAINTEAFF. CDR3 nucleotides: TGTGCCAGCAGGCAACAGGCTATCAACACTGAAGCTTTCTTT.

The chain recombines TRBV9 with TRBJ2-1; possible D gene TRBD2, 5 bases. This CDR3 is built from 13 residues. V lost 0 bases and J 10 bases, leaving 11 bases between the germline ends. The germline CDR1 and CDR2 sequences are SGDLS and YYNGEE. CDR3 sequence (DNA): TGTGCCAGCAGCGTAGAGACTACCTCGGAGCAGTTCTTC. Translation: CASSVETTSEQFF.

The chain employs TRBV9 and TRBJ2-3; 10 bases align to TRBD2. There are 17 residues in the CDR3. Germline CDR1 and CDR2: SGDLS and YYNGEE. After removal of 2 bases from V and 5 bases from J, the junction contained 11 bases not matched to a gene. The CDR3: CASSVGASGGVGDTQYF. The CDR3, as DNA: TGTGCCAGCAGCGTGGGGGCTAGCGGGGGAGTAGGAGATACGCAGTATTTT. Combining the CDR3 with reference TRBV9 and TRBJ2-3 gives the whole variable domain DSGVTQTPKHLITATGQRVTLRCSPRSGDLSVYWYQQSLDQGLQFLIQYYNGEERAKGNILERFSAQQFPDLHSELNLSSLELGDSALYFCASSVGASGGVGDTQYFGPGTRLTVL.

A single count supports this clone. The chain joins TRBV4-2 to TRBJ2-7; no clear D. Germline V gene data show CDR1 as LGHNA and CDR2 as YNFKEQ. V was shortened by 2 bases and J by 3 bases, with 20 bases between the two germline ends. The CDR3 extends over 17 amino acids. DNA for the CDR3: TGTGCCAGCAGCCAATCCGAATCTGACACCGCCGGCTACGAGCAGTACTTC. Its protein product is CASSQSESDTAGYEQYF.

V gene TRBV28 combines with J gene TRBJ2-2; 11 nucleotides agree with TRBD1. J lost 0 bases, V lost 4 bases, and 7 bases had no gene match. Germline loops: CDR1 MDHEN, CDR2 SYDVKM. The CDR3 has 18 amino acids. CDR3 amino acids: CASSSDRGPFSNTGELFF. Here the CDR3 DNA reads TGTGCCAGCAGTTCGGACAGGGGGCCTTTCTCGAACACCGGGGAGCTGTTTTTT.

The genes are TRBV11-2 and TRBJ2-1; no clear D. Trimming took 0 bases from V and 4 from J, leaving 7 bases between them. CDR1 and CDR2 (germline): SGHAT, FQNNGV. The CDR3 is made up of 14 amino acids. CDR3 nucleotides: TGTGCCAGCAGCTTAGAGGGCATATACAATGAGCAGTTCTTC. It specifies CASSLEGIYNEQFF.

This clone has only one observation. The chain has TRBV5-4 and TRBJ2-3, with D possibly matching TRBD1 (5 bases). V lost 0 bases and J lost 0, with 11 bases in between. The CDR3 sequence is 16 residues long. Germline CDR1 and CDR2: SGHNT and YYREEE (reference sequence). The CDR3 coding sequence is TGTGCCAGCAGCTTGGGTGACAGAGGTAGCACAGATACGCAGTATTTT. Translating gives CASSLGDRGSTDTQYF.

The chain combines TRBV11-3 with TRBJ2-3; D may be TRBD2 (6 bases). Between the trimmed V and J ends, which lost 5 bases and 0 bases, there was a span of 15 bases. Germline V gene lookup returns CDR1 SGHNT and CDR2 YENEEA. The CDR3 totals 16 residues. The CDR3, as DNA: TGTGCCAGCAGCCCAAAGGCGGGACTGAGCACAGATACGCAGTATTTT. Translating gives CASSPKAGLSTDTQYF.

This chain links TRBV7-9 with TRBJ2-7, with TRBD2 as a possible D gene (5 bases). Per germline, CDR1 SEHNR and CDR2 FQNEAQ (reference sequence). The CDR3 length is 16 residues. V gave up 4 bases and J gave up 5 bases, with 21 bases separating them. CDR3 amino acids: CASSSTDYNLLHEQYF. The CDR3 DNA reads TGTGCCAGCAGCTCTACCGACTATAACCTCCTCCACGAGCAGTACTTC. Looking up the rest from reference TRBV7-9 and TRBJ2-7 gives the full variable domain: DTGVSQNPRHKITKRGQNVTFRCDPISEHNRLYWYRQTLGQGPEFLTYFQNEAQLEKSRLLSDRFSAERPKGSFSTLEIQRTEQGDSAMYLCASSSTDYNLLHEQYFGPGTRLTVT.

The J gene is TRBJ2-4, the V gene TRBV2; D uncertain. The germline V gene has CDR1 SNHLY and CDR2 FYNNEI. The CDR3 length is 13 residues. Trimming cost V 6 bases and J 7 bases, with 13 bases left between them. CDR3 bases: TGTGCCAGCAGGTCGTTTAGAAGCAACATTCAGTACTTC. Translated, it gives CASRSFRSNIQYF. Full variable domain (remainder filled in from reference TRBV2 and TRBJ2-4): EPEVTQTPSHQVTQMGQEVILRCVPISNHLYFYWYRQILGQKVEFLVSFYNNEISEKSEIFDDQFSVERPDGSNFTLKIRSTKLEDSAMYFCASRSFRSNIQYFGAGTRLSVL.

CDR3 amino acids: CASSFGGTSNQPQHF. As DNA, the CDR3 is TGTGCCAGCAGTTTCGGGGGGACTAGCAATCAGCCCCAGCATTTT. The gene calls are TRBV27 and TRBJ1-5; weak D call: TRBD1 (5 bases). Deletions cut 3 bases from V and 0 bases from J, with 9 bases between. The CDR3 has 15 residues. Germline V gene data show CDR1 as MNHEY and CDR2 as SMNVEV (reference sequence).

This clone appeared once. The rearrangement links TRBV4-2 to TRBJ1-2; the D is unclear. There are 13 residues in the CDR3. V shed 1 base and J shed 5 bases, with 8 bases lying between them. Germline assignment: CDR1 LGHNA and CDR2 YNFKEQ. The chain's CDR3 is CASSQGFLYGYTF. CDR3 nucleotide sequence: TGTGCCAGCAGCCAAGGGTTTCTATATGGCTACACCTTC.

In this sample, this clone turned up once. The J gene is TRBJ2-1, the V gene TRBV12-5; D is perhaps TRBD2 (7 bases). Trimming left V 0 bases short and J 9 bases short, with 21 bases between. The CDR3 spans 17 residues. Germline CDR1 is LGHNT and CDR2 is FRNRAP. In DNA, the CDR3 is TGTGCTAGTGGTTTGGTTTTGGGGGGGGCGGGAGTGAGTGAGCAGTTCTTC. Translating gives CASGLVLGGAGVSEQFF.

V usage is TRBV5-1 and J usage is TRBJ2-3; 8 bases line up with TRBD2. From germline, CDR1 is SGHRS and CDR2 YFSETQ. The CDR3 length is 17 residues. Germline trimming cut 0 bases from V and 2 bases from J; bases unmatched to any gene: 8. CDR3 nucleotide sequence: TGCGCCAGCAGCTTGGCACGGCGGGGGGCCCCCACAGATACGCAGTATTTT. This sequence encodes CASSLARRGAPTDTQYF.

This rearrangement joins TRBV14 to TRBJ1-6; D is unclear. Germline lookup yields CDR1 SGHDN and CDR2 FVKESK. The length of the CDR3 is 14 residues. V gave up 4 bases and J gave up 7 bases, with 11 bases separating them. The CDR3 region has the DNA TGTGCCAGCAGCCCCACGCCGGTAAATTCACCCCTCCACTTT. This sequence encodes CASSPTPVNSPLHF. Full variable domain (outside the CDR3, taken from reference TRBV14 and TRBJ1-6): EAGVTQFPSHSVIEKGQTVTLRCDPISGHDNLYWYRRVMGKEIKFLLHFVKESKQDESGMPNNRFLAERTGGTYSTLKVQPAELEDSGVYFCASSPTPVNSPLHFGNGTRLTVT.

The V and J genes are TRBV5-5 and TRBJ1-1, with unresolved D. The CDR3 has 12 residues. V was cut by 4 bases and J by 1 base, with 5 bases left in between. CDR1 and CDR2 from the germline V gene are SGHKS and YYEKEE (reference sequence). CDR3 sequence reads: CASSKRNTEAFF. For the CDR3, the DNA is TGTGCCAGCAGCAAGAGGAACACTGAAGCTTTCTTT.

This clone was seen a handful of times. The chain is built from TRBV11-2 and TRBJ1-1; no reliable D call. Per the germline V gene, CDR1 is SGHAT and CDR2 is FQNNGV. The CDR3 runs to 13 residues. Trimming cost V 3 bases and J 1 base, with 6 bases left between them. The CDR3 nucleotides read TGTGCCAGCAGCTTCGGAGAGAACACTGAAGCTTTCTTT. Its translation: CASSFGENTEAFF.

A few counts support this clone. V and J are TRBV19 and TRBJ2-5, with D tentatively TRBD2 (6 bases). Per germline, CDR1 LNHDA and CDR2 SQIVND (reference sequence). Trimming removed 6 bases at V and 4 bases at J, with 12 bases between. This CDR3 is built from 13 residues. CDR3 DNA: TGTGCCAGTAGCGACGGAGGGTTAGAGACCCAGTACTTC. It translates to CASSDGGLETQYF.

This chain links TRBV5-1 with TRBJ2-1; 11 bases line up with TRBD2. V dropped 0 bases and J dropped 0; count of bases not matched to a gene: 2. CDR1 is SGHRS and CDR2 is YFSETQ in the germline V gene. CDR3 length: 17 amino acids. CDR3 protein: CASSLGTSGHSYNEQFF. CDR3 nucleotides: TGCGCCAGCAGCTTGGGGACTAGCGGGCACTCCTACAATGAGCAGTTCTTC.